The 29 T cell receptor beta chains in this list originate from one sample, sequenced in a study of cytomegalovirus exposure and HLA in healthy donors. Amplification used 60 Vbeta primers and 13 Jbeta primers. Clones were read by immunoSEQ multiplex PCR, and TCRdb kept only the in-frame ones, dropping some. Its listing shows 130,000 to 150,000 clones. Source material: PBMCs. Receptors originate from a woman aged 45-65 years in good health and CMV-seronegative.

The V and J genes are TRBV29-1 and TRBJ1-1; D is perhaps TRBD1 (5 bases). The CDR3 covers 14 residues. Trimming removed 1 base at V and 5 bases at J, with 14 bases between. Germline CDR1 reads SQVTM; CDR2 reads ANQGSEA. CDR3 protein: CSVEGQGRITEAFF. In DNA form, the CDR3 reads TGCAGCGTTGAAGGGCAGGGCAGGATTACTGAAGCTTTCTTT.

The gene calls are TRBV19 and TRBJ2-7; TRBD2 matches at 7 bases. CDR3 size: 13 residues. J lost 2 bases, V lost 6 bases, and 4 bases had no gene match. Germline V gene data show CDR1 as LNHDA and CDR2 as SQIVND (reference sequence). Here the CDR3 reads CASSLSGAYEQYF. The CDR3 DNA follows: TGTGCCAGTAGCCTCAGCGGGGCCTACGAGCAGTACTTC.

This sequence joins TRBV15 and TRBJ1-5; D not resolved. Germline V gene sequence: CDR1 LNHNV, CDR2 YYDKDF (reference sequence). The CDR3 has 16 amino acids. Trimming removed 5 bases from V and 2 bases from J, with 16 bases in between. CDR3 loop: CATSPSGGVGNQPQHF. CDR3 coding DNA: TGTGCCACCAGCCCAAGCGGTGGGGTAGGCAATCAGCCCCAGCATTTT.

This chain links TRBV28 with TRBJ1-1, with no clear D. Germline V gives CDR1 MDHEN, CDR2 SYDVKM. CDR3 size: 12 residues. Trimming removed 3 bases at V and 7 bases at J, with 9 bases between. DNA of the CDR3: TGTGCCAGCAGTTTGGTGAGTTATGAAGCTTTCTTT. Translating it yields CASSLVSYEAFF. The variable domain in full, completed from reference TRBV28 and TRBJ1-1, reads DVKVTQSSRYLVKRTGEKVFLECVQDMDHENMFWYRQDPGLGLRLIYFSYDVKMKEKGDIPEGYSVSREKKERFSLILESASTNQTSMYLCASSLVSYEAFFGQGTRLTVV.

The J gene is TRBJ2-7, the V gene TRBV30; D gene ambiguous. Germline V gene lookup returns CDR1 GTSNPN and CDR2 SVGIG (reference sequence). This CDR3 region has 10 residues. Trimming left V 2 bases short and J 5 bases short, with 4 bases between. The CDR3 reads CAWSRDEQYF. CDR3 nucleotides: TGTGCCTGGAGTCGTGACGAGCAGTACTTC.

This CDR3 reads CASSIGQLGSYEQYF. Here the CDR3 DNA reads TGTGCCAGTAGTATCGGACAGTTGGGGTCCTACGAGCAGTACTTC. The chain joins TRBV19 to TRBJ2-7; D possibly corresponds to TRBD1 (6 bases). Germline V gives CDR1 LNHDA, CDR2 SQIVND (reference sequence). The CDR3 totals 15 residues. V was trimmed by 3 bases and J by 1 base, leaving 13 bases between them.

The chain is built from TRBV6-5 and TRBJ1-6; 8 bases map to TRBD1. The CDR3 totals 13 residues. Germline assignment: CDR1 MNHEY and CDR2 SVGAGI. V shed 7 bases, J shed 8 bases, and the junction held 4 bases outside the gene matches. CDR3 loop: CASTQGAYSPLHF. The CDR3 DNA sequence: TGTGCCAGCACCCAGGGGGCGTATTCACCCCTCCACTTT.

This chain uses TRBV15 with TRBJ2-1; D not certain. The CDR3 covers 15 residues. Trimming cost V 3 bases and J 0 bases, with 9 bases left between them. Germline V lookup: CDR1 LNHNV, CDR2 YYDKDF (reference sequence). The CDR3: CATSRVASSYNEQFF. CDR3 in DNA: TGTGCCACCAGCAGGGTGGCTAGCTCCTACAATGAGCAGTTCTTC.

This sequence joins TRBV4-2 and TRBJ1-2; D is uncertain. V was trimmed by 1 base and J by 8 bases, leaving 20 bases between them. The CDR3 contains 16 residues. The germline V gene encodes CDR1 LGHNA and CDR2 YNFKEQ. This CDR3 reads CASSQVIWRRAEGYTF. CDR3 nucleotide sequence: TGTGCCAGCAGCCAAGTAATATGGCGGAGGGCGGAAGGCTACACCTTC.

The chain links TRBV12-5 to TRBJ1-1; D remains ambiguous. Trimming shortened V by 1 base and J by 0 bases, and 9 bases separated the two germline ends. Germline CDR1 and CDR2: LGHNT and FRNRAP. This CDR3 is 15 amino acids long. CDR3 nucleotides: TGTGCTAGTGGTTTGGCCCGGGTTTTGAACACTGAAGCTTTCTTT. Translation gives CASGLARVLNTEAFF.

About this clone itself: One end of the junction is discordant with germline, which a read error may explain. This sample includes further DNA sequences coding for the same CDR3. CDR3 in DNA: TGCGCCAGCAGCTTGGCACAGAAGGGGGAGACTCAGTACTTC. Translating gives CASSLAQKGETQYF. This chain joins TRBV5-1 and TRBJ2-5, with D possibly matching TRBD1 (6 bases). Germline CDR1 is SGHRS and CDR2 is YFSETQ. The CDR3 is made up of 14 amino acids.

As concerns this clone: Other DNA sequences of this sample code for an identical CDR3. The CDR3 is CASSLQRDTEAFF. The CDR3 DNA sequence: TGCGCCAGCAGCTTGCAGAGGGACACTGAAGCTTTCTTT. The rearrangement links TRBV5-1 to TRBJ1-1, with D uncertain. The CDR3 is 13 amino acids. Germline V gene sequence: CDR1 SGHRS, CDR2 YFSETQ. V lost 1 base, J lost 3 bases, and 7 bases lay in between. The whole variable domain, remainder taken from reference TRBV5-1 and TRBJ1-1, is KAGVTQTPRYLIKTRGQQVTLSCSPISGHRSVSWYQQTPGQGLQFLFEYFSETQRNKGNFPGRFSGRQFSNSRSEMNVSTLELGDSALYLCASSLQRDTEAFFGQGTRLTVV.

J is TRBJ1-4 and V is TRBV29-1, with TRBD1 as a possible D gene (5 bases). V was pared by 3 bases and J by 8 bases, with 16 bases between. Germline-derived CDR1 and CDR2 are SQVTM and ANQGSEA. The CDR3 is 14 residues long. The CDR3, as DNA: TGCAGCGTTGATGGGGCGGGAGGTCAGGAAAAACTGTTTTTT. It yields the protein CSVDGAGGQEKLFF.

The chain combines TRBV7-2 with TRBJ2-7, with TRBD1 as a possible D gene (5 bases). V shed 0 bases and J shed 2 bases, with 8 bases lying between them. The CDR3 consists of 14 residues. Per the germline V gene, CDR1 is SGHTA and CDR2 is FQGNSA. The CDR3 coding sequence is TGTGCCAGCAGCTTAGCTCCAGGGACCTACGAGCAGTACTTC. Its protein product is CASSLAPGTYEQYF.

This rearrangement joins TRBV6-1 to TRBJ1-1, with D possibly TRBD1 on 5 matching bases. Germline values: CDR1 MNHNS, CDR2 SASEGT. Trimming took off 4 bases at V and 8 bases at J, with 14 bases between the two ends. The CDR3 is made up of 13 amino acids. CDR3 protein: CASSVDSDKEAFF. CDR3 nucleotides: TGTGCCAGCAGTGTCGACAGTGACAAAGAAGCTTTCTTT.

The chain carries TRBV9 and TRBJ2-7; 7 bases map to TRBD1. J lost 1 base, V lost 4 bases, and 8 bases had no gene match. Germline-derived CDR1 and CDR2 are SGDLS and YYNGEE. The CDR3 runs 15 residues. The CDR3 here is CASSPSWDSSYEQYF. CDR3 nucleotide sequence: TGTGCCAGCAGCCCGTCCTGGGACAGTTCCTACGAGCAGTACTTC.

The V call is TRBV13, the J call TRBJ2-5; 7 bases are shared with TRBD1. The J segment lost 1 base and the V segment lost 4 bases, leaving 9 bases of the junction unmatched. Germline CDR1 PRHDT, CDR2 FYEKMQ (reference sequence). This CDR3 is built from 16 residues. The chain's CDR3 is CASSSASAGGQETQYF. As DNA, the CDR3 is TGTGCCAGCAGCTCAGCGTCGGCAGGGGGCCAAGAGACCCAGTACTTC.

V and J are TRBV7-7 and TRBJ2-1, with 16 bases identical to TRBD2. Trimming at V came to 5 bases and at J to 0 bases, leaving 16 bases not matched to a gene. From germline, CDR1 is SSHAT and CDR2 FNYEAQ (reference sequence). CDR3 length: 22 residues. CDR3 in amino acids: CASSVAGGLAGGVLGSYNEQFF. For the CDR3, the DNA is TGTGCCAGCAGCGTCGCGGGGGGACTAGCGGGAGGGGTCCTCGGCTCCTACAATGAGCAGTTCTTC.

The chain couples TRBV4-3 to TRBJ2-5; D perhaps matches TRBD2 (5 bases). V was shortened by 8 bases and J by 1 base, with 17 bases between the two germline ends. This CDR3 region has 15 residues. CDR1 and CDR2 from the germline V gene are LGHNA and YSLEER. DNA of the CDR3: TGCGCCAGCCAGATCGGGATTTCTAGCCAAGAGACCCAGTACTTC. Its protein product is CASQIGISSQETQYF.

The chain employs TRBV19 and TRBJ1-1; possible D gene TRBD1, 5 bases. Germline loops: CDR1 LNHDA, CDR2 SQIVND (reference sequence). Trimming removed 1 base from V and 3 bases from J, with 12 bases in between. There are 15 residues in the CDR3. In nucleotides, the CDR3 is TGTGCCAGTAGTATAGGGTTGGGCAGGGACACTGAAGCTTTCTTT. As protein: CASSIGLGRDTEAFF.

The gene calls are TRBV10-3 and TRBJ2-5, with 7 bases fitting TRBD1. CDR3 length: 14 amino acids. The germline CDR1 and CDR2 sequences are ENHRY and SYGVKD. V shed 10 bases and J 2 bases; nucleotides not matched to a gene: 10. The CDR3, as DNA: TGTGCCACCCAAGGACAGGTTTATCAAGAGACCCAGTACTTC. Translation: CATQGQVYQETQYF.

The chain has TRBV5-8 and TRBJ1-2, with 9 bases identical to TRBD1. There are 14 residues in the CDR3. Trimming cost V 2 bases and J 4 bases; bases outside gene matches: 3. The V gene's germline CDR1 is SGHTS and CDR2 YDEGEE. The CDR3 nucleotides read TGTGCCAGCAGCTTCGGGACAGGGTTCTATGGCTACACCTTC. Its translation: CASSFGTGFYGYTF.

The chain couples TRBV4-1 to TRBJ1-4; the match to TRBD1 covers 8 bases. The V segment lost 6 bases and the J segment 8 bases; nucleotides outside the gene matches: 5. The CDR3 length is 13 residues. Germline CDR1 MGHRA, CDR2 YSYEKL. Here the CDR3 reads CASRADRGEKLFF. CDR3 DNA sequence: TGCGCCAGCAGGGCCGACAGGGGAGAAAAACTGTTTTTT.

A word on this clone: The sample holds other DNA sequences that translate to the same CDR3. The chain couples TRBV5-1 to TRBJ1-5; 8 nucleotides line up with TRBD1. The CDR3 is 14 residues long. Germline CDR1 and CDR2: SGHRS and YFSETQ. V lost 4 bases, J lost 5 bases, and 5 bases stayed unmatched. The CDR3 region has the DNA TGCGCCAGCAGCCCAGGACAGGGCGATCAGCCCCAGCATTTT. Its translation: CASSPGQGDQPQHF.

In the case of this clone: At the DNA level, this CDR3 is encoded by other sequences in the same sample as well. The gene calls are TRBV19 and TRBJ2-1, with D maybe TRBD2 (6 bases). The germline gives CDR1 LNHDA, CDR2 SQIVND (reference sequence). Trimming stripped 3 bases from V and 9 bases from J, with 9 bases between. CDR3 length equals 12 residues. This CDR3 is CASSILGGEQFF. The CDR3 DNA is TGTGCCAGTAGTATTTTGGGAGGTGAGCAGTTCTTC.

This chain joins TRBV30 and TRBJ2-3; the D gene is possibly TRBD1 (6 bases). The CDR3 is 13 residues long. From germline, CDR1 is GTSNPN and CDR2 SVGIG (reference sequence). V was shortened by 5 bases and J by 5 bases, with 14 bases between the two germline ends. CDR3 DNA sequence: TGTGCCTGGCAACAGGGTGGAGGAGATACGCAGTATTTT. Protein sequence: CAWQQGGGDTQYF. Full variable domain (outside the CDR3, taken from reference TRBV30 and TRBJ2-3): SQTIHQWPATLVQPVGSPLSLECTVEGTSNPNLYWYRQAAGRGLQLLFYSVGIGQISSEVPQNLSASRPQDRQFILSSKKLLLSDSGFYLCAWQQGGGDTQYFGPGTRLTVL.

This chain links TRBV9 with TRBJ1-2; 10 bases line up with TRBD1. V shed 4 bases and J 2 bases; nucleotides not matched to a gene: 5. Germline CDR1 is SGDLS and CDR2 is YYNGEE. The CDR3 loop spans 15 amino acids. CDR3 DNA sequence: TGTGCCAGCAGCTTTCGGACAGGGGGAAACTATGGCTACACCTTC. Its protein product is CASSFRTGGNYGYTF.

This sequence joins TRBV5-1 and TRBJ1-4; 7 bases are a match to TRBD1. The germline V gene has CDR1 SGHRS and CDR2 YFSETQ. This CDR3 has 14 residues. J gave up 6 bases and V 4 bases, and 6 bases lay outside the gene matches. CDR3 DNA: TGCGCCAGCAGCCGGGACAGATCTGATGAAAAACTGTTTTTT. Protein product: CASSRDRSDEKLFF.

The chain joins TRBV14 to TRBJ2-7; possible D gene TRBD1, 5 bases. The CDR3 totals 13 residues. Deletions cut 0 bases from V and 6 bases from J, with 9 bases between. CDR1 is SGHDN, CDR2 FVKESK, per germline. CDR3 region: CASSQDSRVEQYF. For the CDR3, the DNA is TGTGCCAGCAGCCAAGATTCCAGGGTCGAGCAGTACTTC.